The clone carrying this T cell receptor (beta chain) was found many times. The antigen remains undetermined. The authors sorted naive CD8 T cells as CD8+CD4-CCR7+CD45RA+. With listed TCR primers and previously described methods, bulk TCR libraries were prepared. TCRdb reprocessed the PCR reads via MiXCR and lists one record per CDR3 protein. The table includes over 550,000 distinct CDR3 sequences, approximately 24% detected once. The source of the sample is a study of molecular identifiers for immune sequencing clone quantification. Findings of the study overall: Whereas clones above 20 RNA copies held under 1% of naive-cell molecules, they held over 98% of effector molecules. Reportedly, one cell's Jurkat TCR RNA was detected within 1,100,000 naive CD8 cells.

The V segment lost 5 bases and the J segment 2 bases; nucleotides outside the gene matches: 7. The germline CDR1 and CDR2 sequences are SGDLS and YYNGEE. The CDR3 length is 15 residues. The clonotype originates from a human donor in good health. Some libraries in this study had Jurkat cell RNA spiked in. V and J are TRBV9 and TRBJ1-1; 9 bases are a match to TRBD1. The sequenced sample consisted of naive CD8+ T cells from blood, with Jurkat cell RNA spiked in. Subset in this sample: FACS-sorted CD8+CD4-CCR7+CD45RA+ naive T cells. CDR3 bases: TGTGCCAGCAGAGCAAAACAGGGGGCCAACACTGAAGCTTTCTTT. Its protein product is CASRAKQGANTEAFF.